The clone carrying this T cell receptor (beta chain) was seen once. Its antigen remains unknown. This record belongs to a study of cytomegalovirus exposure and HLA in healthy donors. Background on the study: Falling in the Caucasian-associated ancestry cluster were about four fifths of approximately 410 genotyped donors.

With 2 bases clipped from V and 4 bases from J, the junction kept 15 bases outside the gene matches. CDR1 and CDR2 (germline): MNHEY, SMNVEV (reference sequence). This CDR3 has 18 residues. Study findings and constraints: Another analysis was done later, and it associated around 16,000 TCR beta sequences with HLA alleles at 0.05 false discovery rate.

Donors sampled were nominally healthy, though unrecorded immune exposures were likely. PCR employed 60 Vbeta and 13 Jbeta primers. TCRdb's copy holds only in-frame clones and misses some; the assay was immunoSEQ multiplex PCR. The top ten clones hold more than 0.35% of a sample with almost 200,000 clones, roughly 77% of them seen once. The chain has TRBV27 and TRBJ2-7; 9 bases are shared with TRBD2. The sequenced material came from PBMCs. The clonotype was recovered from a male donor in good health and CMV-seropositive. This CDR3 is CASSLPSEGSGSGYEQYF. DNA for the CDR3: TGTGCCAGCAGTTTACCAAGCGAAGGTAGCGGGAGCGGATACGAGCAGTACTTC.